This record concerns one T cell receptor beta chain sequence. Its target is unknown. The data were taken from a study of cytomegalovirus exposure and HLA in healthy donors. Overall study context: A data release that came early held approximately 92 million unique TCRs from HLA-typed donors. Study results and limitations: In an earlier analysis, most TCR beta V segments were productive about 87% or about 30% of the time. A later analysis showed HLA-associated TCR beta chains outstripping equally common others in clonal expansion.

The donors (healthy individuals) were bone marrow donors. Germline CDR1 MNHEY, CDR2 SMNVEV (reference sequence). CDR3 length: 15 amino acids. The V end was cut by 7 bases, the J end by 3 bases, with 18 bases between. PCR was performed using 60 Vbeta and 13 Jbeta primers. Repertoires were generated with immunoSEQ multiplex PCR, while TCRdb's copy carries only in-frame clones and drops some. Among tens of thousands of clones, roughly 67% were seen once, and the ten largest hold 20% to 25%. The sample consisted of PBMCs. V gene TRBV27 combines with J gene TRBJ2-5, with D maybe TRBD2 (6 bases). This TCR was recovered from a woman between 45 and 65 years old in good health and CMV-seropositive. The CDR3 sequence is CASTPRGVFEETQYF. The CDR3 DNA sequence: TGTGCCAGCACACCCCGCGGGGTCTTTGAAGAGACCCAGTACTTC.